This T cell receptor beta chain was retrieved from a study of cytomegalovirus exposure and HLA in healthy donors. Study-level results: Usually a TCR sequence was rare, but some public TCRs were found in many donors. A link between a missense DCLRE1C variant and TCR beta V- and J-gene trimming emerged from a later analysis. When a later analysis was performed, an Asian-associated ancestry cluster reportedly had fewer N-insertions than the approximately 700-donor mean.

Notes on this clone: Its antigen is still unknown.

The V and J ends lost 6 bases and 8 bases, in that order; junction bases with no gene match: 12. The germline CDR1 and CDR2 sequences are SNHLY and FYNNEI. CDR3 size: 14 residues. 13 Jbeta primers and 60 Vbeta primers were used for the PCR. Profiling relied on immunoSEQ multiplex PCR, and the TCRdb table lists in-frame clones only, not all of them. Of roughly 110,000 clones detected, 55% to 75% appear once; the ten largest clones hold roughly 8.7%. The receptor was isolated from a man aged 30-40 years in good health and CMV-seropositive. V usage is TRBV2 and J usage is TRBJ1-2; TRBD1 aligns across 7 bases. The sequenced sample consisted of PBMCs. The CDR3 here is CASRRDRPDMGYTF. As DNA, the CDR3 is TGTGCCAGCAGACGGGACAGACCAGATATGGGCTACACCTTC.